The 12 T cell receptor beta chains reported below all come from one sample, sequenced in a study of CD8+ T cells in alopecia areata. Reverse transcribed after extraction, RNA yielded cDNA as the sequencing template. The protocol was immunoSEQ multiplex PCR, while the TCRdb copy is restricted to in-frame clones and leaves out a portion. Of approximately 91,000 clones listed, 40% to 45% are singletons. Source material: CD4+ T cells sorted from blood. The receptors were sampled from a human donor with alopecia areata.

This clone was seen more than once but under ten times. The chain recombines TRBV18 with TRBJ1-5, with D tentatively TRBD1 (6 bases). Trimming pared 3 bases from V and 5 bases from J, leaving 8 bases between. The germline gives CDR1 KGHSH, CDR2 LQKENI. The CDR3 is 13 residues long. For the CDR3, the DNA is TGTGCCAGCTCACCGGACAGCTATCAGCCCCAGCATTTT. It translates to CASSPDSYQPQHF. The full variable domain, in which reference TRBV18 and TRBJ1-5 provide the parts outside the CDR3, is NAGVMQNPRHLVRRRGQEARLRCSPMKGHSHVYWYRQLPEEGLKFMVYLQKENIIDESGMPKERFSAEFPKEGPSILRIQQVVRGDSAAYFCASSPDSYQPQHFGDGTRLSIL.

This sequence joins TRBV20-1 and TRBJ2-7, with TRBD1 identical over 7 bases. Germline CDR1 and CDR2: DFQATT and SNEGSKA (reference sequence). Trimming cost V 6 bases and J 4 bases; bases outside gene matches: 3. This CDR3 has 11 residues. CDR3: CSATQGYEQYF. CDR3 in DNA: TGCAGTGCAACACAGGGGTACGAGCAGTACTTC.

This clone showed up just a few times. The gene calls are TRBV29-1 and TRBJ2-7; D remains unclear. V was cut by 4 bases and J by 6 bases, with 13 bases left in between. Germline CDR1 SQVTM, CDR2 ANQGSEA. The CDR3 contains 12 residues. CDR3 protein: CSVGSESGEQYF. CDR3 DNA: TGCAGCGTTGGTTCTGAGTCGGGCGAGCAGTACTTC.

The chain carries TRBV29-1 and TRBJ1-3; no firm D call. Per germline, CDR1 SQVTM and CDR2 ANQGSEA. This CDR3 contains 13 residues. Between the trimmed V and J ends, which lost 7 bases and 0 bases, there was a span of 10 bases. In nucleotides, the CDR3 is TGCAGCGGCCTGGGGAGCTCTGGAAACACCATATATTTT. Its protein product is CSGLGSSGNTIYF.

The V call is TRBV11-2, the J call TRBJ2-7; 12 nucleotides agree with TRBD1. V was pared by 2 bases and J by 4 bases, with 3 bases of the junction left unmatched. The CDR3 is 15 amino acids. Germline values: CDR1 SGHAT, CDR2 FQNNGV. The CDR3 protein is CASSLLGQGAYEQYF. The CDR3, as DNA: TGTGCCAGCAGCTTATTGGGACAGGGGGCATACGAGCAGTACTTC.

This rearrangement joins TRBV2 to TRBJ2-2; D remains ambiguous. The V and J ends lost 4 bases and 1 base respectively, with 10 bases between them. From germline, CDR1 is SNHLY and CDR2 FYNNEI. This CDR3 comprises 15 residues. Here the CDR3 DNA reads TGTGCCAGCAGTGGACAAGGACGGAACACCGGGGAGCTGTTTTTT. This encodes CASSGQGRNTGELFF.

Concerning this clone: This CDR3 is also generated by other DNA sequences in the sample. This chain links TRBV7-9 with TRBJ1-5; D is undetermined. V lost 2 bases to trimming and J lost 5 bases, with 4 bases between them. The CDR3 length is 12 residues. Germline CDR1 is SEHNR and CDR2 is FQNEAQ (reference sequence). The DNA for the CDR3 is TGTGCCAGCAGCTTACGTGATCAGCCCCAGCATTTT. Encoded protein: CASSLRDQPQHF.

The CDR3 spells CSVGEGGASEQYF. The DNA of the CDR3 is TGCAGCGTTGGAGAGGGGGGGGCCAGCGAGCAGTACTTC. The chain links TRBV29-1 to TRBJ2-7; D might be TRBD2 (7 bases). Trimming removed 4 bases at V and 6 bases at J, with 16 bases between. The CDR3 runs to 13 residues. Germline assignment: CDR1 SQVTM and CDR2 ANQGSEA.

The chain has TRBV11-2 and TRBJ2-7; maybe TRBD2 (5 bases). V lost 2 bases and J 2 bases, leaving 13 bases between the germline ends. The germline V gene encodes CDR1 SGHAT and CDR2 FQNNGV. The CDR3 covers 15 residues. The CDR3 bases are TGTGCCAGCAGCTTAAGTGCGGGCCATACCTACGAGCAGTACTTC. Protein: CASSLSAGHTYEQYF.

This chain connects TRBV29-1 to TRBJ1-5; 7 bases match TRBD1. Trimming removed 5 bases from V and 7 bases from J; junction bases left unmatched: 11. CDR3 length: 14 amino acids. The germline gives CDR1 SQVTM, CDR2 ANQGSEA. The CDR3 nucleotides are TGCAGCGTTCGGACAGGTGTTGATACGCAGCCCCAGCATTTT. Translated: CSVRTGVDTQPQHF.

The chain uses TRBV28 and TRBJ1-2; the match to TRBD1 covers 7 bases. With 5 bases clipped from V and 5 bases from J, the junction kept 11 bases outside the gene matches. The CDR3 consists of 15 residues. Germline lookup yields CDR1 MDHEN and CDR2 SYDVKM. The CDR3 region has the DNA TGTGCCAGCAGTGTAGGCCAGGGGGTGCGGTATGGCTACACCTTC. Protein product: CASSVGQGVRYGYTF.

V is TRBV10-2 and J is TRBJ2-1; D is tentatively TRBD1 or TRBD2 (5 bases each). Trimming removed 4 bases at V and 5 bases at J, with 12 bases between. Germline V gene lookup returns CDR1 WSHSY and CDR2 SAAADI. The CDR3 is 14 amino acids. CDR3 loop: CASSGRGRHNEQFF. The CDR3 DNA is TGCGCCAGCAGTGGTCGGGGCCGACACAATGAGCAGTTCTTC.